This paragraph covers one TCR beta chain sequence. The method was immunoSEQ multiplex PCR; TCRdb's version includes in-frame clones alone and lacks a portion of them. The sample includes 350,000 to 400,000 clones, around 87% seen only once; the top ten take over 0.95%. This record comes from a study of blood T cell repertoires in COVID-19. CDR1 SGHTA and CDR2 FQGNSA come from the germline V gene. V was trimmed by 2 bases and J by 7 bases, leaving 6 bases between them. This CDR3 has 12 residues. The sequencing sample was made of PBMCs or T cells enriched from blood (not recorded which). This TCR derives from a man younger than 35 who had recovered from COVID-19. J is TRBJ1-5 and V is TRBV7-2; no firm D call. The CDR3 bases are TGTGCCAGCAGCTTAAATCAGCAGCCCCAGCATTTT. The encoded protein is CASSLNQQPQHF.